The rows below give T cell receptor beta chains drawn from one sample of a study of OX40 agonist ivuxolimab in advanced cancers. Assay: immunoSEQ multiplex PCR; the TCRdb copy retains only in-frame clones and omits some. This sample has some 65,000 clones, with about 85% found just once. Source: CD4+ or CD8+ T cells sorted from blood, taken in a trial of the OX40 agonist ivuxolimab. These receptors were obtained from an adult with an advanced solid tumor such as melanoma, head and neck, liver or kidney cancer. Both conserved end residues are part of each CDR3. The D gene is left open where the match is weak. Clone size is not always given. Where it is, it says once, few, many or a class for expanded clones.

CDR3 protein | CDR3 DNA | V gene | D gene | J gene | clone size
CASNTRIAGGGEQFF | TGTGCCAGCAACACCCGAATAGCGGGAGGGGGTGAGCAGTTCTTC | TRBV27 | TRBD2 | TRBJ2-1 | .
CAIKPRGSGSPDTQYF | TGTGCCATCAAACCCCGCGGAAGCGGGAGTCCAGATACGCAGTATTTT | TRBV10-3 | TRBD2 | TRBJ2-3 | .
CAISPGTGIPGLNSYEQYF | TGTGCCATCAGCCCCGGGACAGGGATACCGGGACTCAACTCCTACGAGCAGTACTTC | TRBV10-3 | TRBD1 | TRBJ2-7 | once
CASSSGQGYLYEQYF | TGTGCCAGCAGTTCGGGACAGGGGTACCTCTACGAGCAGTACTTC | TRBV28 | TRBD1 | TRBJ2-7 | .
CSVWTANYGYTF | TGCAGCGTTTGGACAGCTAACTATGGCTACACCTTC | TRBV29-1 | . | TRBJ1-2 | many
CAWSVRYEQYF | TGTGCCTGGAGTGTACGCTACGAGCAGTACTTC | TRBV30 | . | TRBJ2-7 | once
CASSARGRGRGTEAFF | TGTGCCAGCAGTGCCCGGGGGAGGGGGCGAGGCACTGAAGCTTTCTTT | TRBV6-1 | TRBD1 | TRBJ1-1 | .
CASSQGRPQHF | TGTGCCAGCAGCCAGGGTAGGCCCCAGCATTTT | TRBV28 | . | TRBJ1-5 | .
CASTRTEANYGYTF | TGTGCCAGCACCCGGACGGAGGCTAACTATGGCTACACCTTC | TRBV6-5 | . | TRBJ1-2 | .
CASRAQGSTEAFF | TGTGCCAGCCGTGCCCAGGGTAGCACTGAAGCTTTCTTT | TRBV5-4 | . | TRBJ1-1 | .
CASSQGEMGNSPLHF | TGTGCCAGCTCACAGGGGGAAATGGGCAATTCACCCCTCCACTTT | TRBV18 | . | TRBJ1-6 | .
CSVAGVNVYEQYF | TGCAGCGTTGCCGGGGTAAATGTCTACGAGCAGTACTTC | TRBV29-1 | . | TRBJ2-7 | .
CASSSRDRYEQYF | TGTGCCAGTAGCTCCAGGGATAGATACGAGCAGTACTTC | TRBV19 | . | TRBJ2-7 | .
CASSLRAGRNTDTQYF | TGTGCCAGCAGCCTTCGAGCGGGAAGAAACACAGATACGCAGTATTTT | TRBV11-3 | TRBD2 | TRBJ2-3 | .
CASSFTGESFEQYF | TGTGCCAGCAGTTTCACAGGGGAGTCCTTCGAGCAGTACTTC | TRBV6-6 | TRBD1 | TRBJ2-7 | .